Listed below are T cell receptor beta chains from one sample, sequenced in a study of shared clonotypes between healthy human individuals. Data came from immunoSEQ multiplex PCR; TCRdb stores just in-frame clones and leaves some out. The sample has nearly 2 million clones; about 94% are singletons. Sequenced sample: naive CD8+ T cells sorted from blood. The source is a man aged 18 to 30 in good health. Each CDR3 is given with its conserved first and last residue. A D gene is named only where the DNA matches it firmly. Clone size is given for some rows only: seen once, a few or many times, or a class if the clone is expanded.

TRBJ1-1 | - | TRBV5-4 | - | CASSLATGAGSYTEAFF | TGTGCCAGCAGCTTGGCCACCGGGGCAGGGTCGTACACTGAAGCTTTCTTT
TRBJ2-2 | - | TRBV30 | TRBD1 | CAWIQQGTTGELFF | TGTGCCTGGATCCAACAGGGGACGACCGGGGAGCTGTTTTTT
TRBJ2-3 | - | TRBV27 | TRBD2 | CASSSSSGDRSTDTQYF | TGTGCCAGCAGCTCGTCTAGCGGAGATAGAAGCACAGATACGCAGTATTTT
TRBJ2-7 | once | TRBV2 | TRBD2 | CASSLTSGLSYEQYF | TGTGCCAGCAGCTTGACTAGCGGGCTCTCCTACGAGCAGTACTTC
TRBJ1-5 | - | TRBV5-6 | - | CASSLTGPNQPQHF | TGTGCCAGCAGCTTGACGGGCCCCAATCAGCCCCAGCATTTT
TRBJ2-7 | once | TRBV5-1 | TRBD1 | CASSLGITGDYEQYF | TGCGCCAGCAGCTTGGGAATTACAGGGGACTACGAGCAGTACTTC
TRBJ2-7 | once | TRBV27 | TRBD1 | CASGDRAYEQYF | TGTGCCAGCGGGGACAGGGCCTACGAGCAGTACTTC
TRBJ1-1 | - | TRBV11-2 | - | CASSQSGEMNTEAFF | TGTGCCAGCAGCCAGAGCGGGGAAATGAACACTGAAGCTTTCTTT
TRBJ2-7 | once | TRBV10-2 | - | CASRGGALYEQYF | TGCGCCAGCAGGGGCGGGGCCCTATACGAGCAGTACTTC
TRBJ2-2 | - | TRBV30 | TRBD1 | CAWLQGYTGELFF | TGTGCCTGGCTACAGGGGTACACCGGGGAGCTGTTTTTT
TRBJ2-1 | - | TRBV2 | - | CASSELALSAHEQFF | TGTGCCAGCAGTGAACTAGCACTAAGCGCCCATGAGCAGTTCTTC
TRBJ2-6 | - | TRBV5-5 | - | CASSHLLGANVLTF | TGTGCCAGCAGCCACCTCCTTGGGGCCAACGTCCTGACTTTC
TRBJ2-5 | - | TRBV6-1 | - | CASSARGVVETQYF | TGTGCCAGCAGTGCAAGGGGGGTGGTAGAGACCCAGTACTTC
TRBJ2-7 | - | TRBV2 | TRBD1 | CASKGGTGKPYEQYF | TGTGCCAGCAAAGGGGGGACAGGGAAGCCCTACGAGCAGTACTTC
TRBJ1-2 | - | TRBV28 | - | CASRPDLYGYTF | TGTGCCAGCAGGCCGGACCTCTATGGCTACACCTTC
TRBJ2-5 | once | TRBV6-1 | TRBD2 | CASSDRRGGSGETQYF | TGTGCCAGCAGTGACCGGCGGGGAGGGAGCGGAGAGACCCAGTACTTC